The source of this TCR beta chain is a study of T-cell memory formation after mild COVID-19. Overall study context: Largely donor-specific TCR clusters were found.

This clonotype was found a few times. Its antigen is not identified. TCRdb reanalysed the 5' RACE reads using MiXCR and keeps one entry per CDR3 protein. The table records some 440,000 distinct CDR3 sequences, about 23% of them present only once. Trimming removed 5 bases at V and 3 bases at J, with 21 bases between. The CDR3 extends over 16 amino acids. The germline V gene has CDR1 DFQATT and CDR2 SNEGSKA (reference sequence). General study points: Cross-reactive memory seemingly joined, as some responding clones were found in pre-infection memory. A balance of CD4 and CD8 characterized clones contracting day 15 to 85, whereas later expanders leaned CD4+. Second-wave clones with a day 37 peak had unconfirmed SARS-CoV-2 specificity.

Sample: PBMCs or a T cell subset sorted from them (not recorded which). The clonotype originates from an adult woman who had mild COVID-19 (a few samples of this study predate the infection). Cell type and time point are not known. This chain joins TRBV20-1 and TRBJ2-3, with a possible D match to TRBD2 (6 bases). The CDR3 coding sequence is TGCAGTGCTGAAGAAGGCCCGGGAGTCCCTACAGATACGCAGTATTTT. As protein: CSAEEGPGVPTDTQYF.